Sequencing of this TCR beta chain was carried out in a study of blood T cell repertoires in COVID-19. Study context: T cells, B-cell-depleted T cells, or PBMCs provided the cDNA or gDNA that served as material.

V was trimmed by 2 bases and J by 0 bases, leaving 10 bases between them. The germline V gene has CDR1 MDHEN and CDR2 SYDVKM. The CDR3 loop spans 15 amino acids. Method: immunoSEQ multiplex PCR; TCRdb's copy keeps in-frame clones and lacks some. The profile shows approximately 220,000 clones, 84% of them singletons. J is TRBJ2-5 and V is TRBV28; possibly TRBD1 for D (5 bases). The TCR originated in a woman aged 30 to 39 who had recovered from COVID-19. Sequencing used peripheral blood. This CDR3 reads CASSLGLTDQETQYF. The CDR3 region has the DNA TGTGCCAGCAGTTTAGGGTTGACAGACCAAGAGACCCAGTACTTC.